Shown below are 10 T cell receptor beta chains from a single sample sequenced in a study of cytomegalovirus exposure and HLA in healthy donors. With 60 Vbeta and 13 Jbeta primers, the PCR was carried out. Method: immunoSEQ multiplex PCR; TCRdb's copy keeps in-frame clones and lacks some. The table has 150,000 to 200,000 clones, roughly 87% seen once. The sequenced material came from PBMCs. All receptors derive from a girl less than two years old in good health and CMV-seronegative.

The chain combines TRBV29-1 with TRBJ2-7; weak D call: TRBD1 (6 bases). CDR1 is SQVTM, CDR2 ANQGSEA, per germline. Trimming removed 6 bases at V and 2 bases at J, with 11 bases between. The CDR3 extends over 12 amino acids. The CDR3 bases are TGCAGCGTCGGACAGACGGCCTACGAGCAGTACTTC. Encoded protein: CSVGQTAYEQYF.

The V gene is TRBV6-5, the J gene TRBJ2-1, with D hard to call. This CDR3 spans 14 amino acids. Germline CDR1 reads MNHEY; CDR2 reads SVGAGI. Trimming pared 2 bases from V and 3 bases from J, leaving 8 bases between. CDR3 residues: CASSYDPSYNEQFF. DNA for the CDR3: TGTGCCAGCAGTTACGACCCTAGCTACAATGAGCAGTTCTTC.

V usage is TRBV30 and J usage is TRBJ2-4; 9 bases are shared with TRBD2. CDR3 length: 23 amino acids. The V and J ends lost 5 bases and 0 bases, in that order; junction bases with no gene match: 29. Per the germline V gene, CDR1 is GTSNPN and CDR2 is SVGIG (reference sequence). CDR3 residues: CAWSGQRSVSGRGVEIAKNIQYF. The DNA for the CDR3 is TGTGCCTGGTCCGGACAGCGGAGTGTTAGCGGGAGAGGGGTTGAAATAGCCAAAAACATTCAGTACTTC.

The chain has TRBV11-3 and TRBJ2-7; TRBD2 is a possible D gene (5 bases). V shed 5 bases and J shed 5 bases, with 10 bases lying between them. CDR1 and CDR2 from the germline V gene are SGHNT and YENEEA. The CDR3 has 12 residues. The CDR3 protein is CASSPDGDEQYF. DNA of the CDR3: TGTGCCAGCAGCCCGGACGGGGACGAGCAGTACTTC.

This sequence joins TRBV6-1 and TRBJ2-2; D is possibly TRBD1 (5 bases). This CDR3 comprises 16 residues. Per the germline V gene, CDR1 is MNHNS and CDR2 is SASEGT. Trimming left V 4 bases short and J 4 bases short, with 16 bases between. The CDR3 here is CASSVVGAVATGELFF. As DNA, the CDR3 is TGTGCCAGCAGTGTGGTAGGGGCCGTGGCCACCGGGGAGCTGTTTTTT.

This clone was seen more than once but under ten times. CDR3 nucleotide sequence: TGTGCCAGCAGCCCGCCGGGCTACGAGCAGTACTTC. Translation: CASSPPGYEQYF. The chain employs TRBV11-1 and TRBJ2-7, with D unclear. The length of the CDR3 is 12 residues. Germline V gene sequence: CDR1 SGHAT, CDR2 FQDESV (reference sequence). The V gene lost 5 bases and the J gene lost 3 bases, with 8 bases spanning the gap.

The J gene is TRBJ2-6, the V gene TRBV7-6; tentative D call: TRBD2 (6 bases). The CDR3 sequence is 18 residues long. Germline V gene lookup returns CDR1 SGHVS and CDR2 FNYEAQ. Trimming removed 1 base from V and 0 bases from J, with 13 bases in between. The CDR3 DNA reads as TGTGCCAGCAGCTTAGATCGGGGGTCCCCCTCTGGGGCCAACGTCCTGACTTTC. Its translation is CASSLDRGSPSGANVLTF. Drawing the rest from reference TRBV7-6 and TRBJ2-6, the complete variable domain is GAGVSQSPRYKVTKRGQDVALRCDPISGHVSLYWYRQALGQGPEFLTYFNYEAQQDKSGLPNDRFSAERPEGSISTLTIQRTEQRDSAMYRCASSLDRGSPSGANVLTFGAGSRLTVL.

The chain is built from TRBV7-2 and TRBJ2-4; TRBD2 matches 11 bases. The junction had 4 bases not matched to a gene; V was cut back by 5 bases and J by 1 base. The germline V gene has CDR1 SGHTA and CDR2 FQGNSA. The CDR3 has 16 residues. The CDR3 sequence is CASSILAGAAKNIQYF. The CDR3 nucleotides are TGTGCCAGCAGCATACTAGCGGGAGCGGCCAAAAACATTCAGTACTTC.

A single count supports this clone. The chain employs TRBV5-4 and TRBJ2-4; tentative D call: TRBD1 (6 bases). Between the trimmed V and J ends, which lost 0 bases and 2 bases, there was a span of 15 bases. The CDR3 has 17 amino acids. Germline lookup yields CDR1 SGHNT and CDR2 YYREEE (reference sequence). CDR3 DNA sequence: TGTGCCAGCAGCTTGGCCAAGGACAGAACGACCAAAAACATTCAGTACTTC. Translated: CASSLAKDRTTKNIQYF.

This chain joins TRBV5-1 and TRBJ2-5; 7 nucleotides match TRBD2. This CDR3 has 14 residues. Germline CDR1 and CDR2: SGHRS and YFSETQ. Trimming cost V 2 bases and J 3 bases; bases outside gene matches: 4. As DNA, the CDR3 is TGCGCCAGCAGCTTTCTAGCGGCCGAAGAGACCCAGTACTTC. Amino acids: CASSFLAAEETQYF.